The clone carrying this T cell receptor (beta chain) was seen a single time. Its cognate antigen is unknown. The data were obtained in a study of shared clonotypes between healthy human individuals. The study's findings and limits: Naive CD4 clonotype sharing across several donors was about 5%.

Methods used by the authors: ImmunoSEQ only sent back junction sequences with no quality scores, so filtering was done differently. Sequenced by immunoSEQ multiplex PCR; TCRdb stores in-frame clones only, minus some. The V and J calls and clone size come from that table; D and trimming were worked out from the DNA. The table has roughly 1,500,000 clones, around 98.5% seen once. The CDR3 has 15 residues. Germline-derived CDR1 and CDR2 are MGHDK and SYGVNS. V gave up 1 base and J gave up 11 bases; unmatched junction bases: 8. Caucasian adults living in Nashville, Tennessee, provided all samples. Material for sequencing was naive CD4+ T cells sorted from blood. This sample's subset: CD45RA+ positively selected. This clonotype originated in a man aged 30-40 years in good health. The chain carries TRBV25-1 and TRBJ1-1; 12 positions match TRBD1. The CDR3 sequence: CASSESGQGALRAFF. In nucleotides, the CDR3 is TGTGCCAGCAGTGAATCGGGACAGGGGGCGCTTAGGGCTTTCTTT.